The 15 T cell receptor beta chains reported below all come from one sample, sequenced in a study of blood T cell repertoires in COVID-19. TCRdb's copy holds only in-frame clones and misses some; the assay was immunoSEQ multiplex PCR. Altogether 80,000 to 90,000 clones are present, roughly 80% being singletons, with the ten largest covering approximately 11%. Sequencing used peripheral blood. These TCRs come from a man in his 70s with acute or convalescent COVID-19.

The chain links TRBV15 to TRBJ1-3; D is unresolved. The CDR3 consists of 12 residues. From germline, CDR1 is LNHNV and CDR2 YYDKDF (reference sequence). V gave up 4 bases and J gave up 4 bases, with 5 bases separating them. CDR3 nucleotides: TGTGCCACCAGCAATGAGGGAAACACCATATATTTT. It codes for CATSNEGNTIYF. Based on the CDR3 plus reference TRBV15 and TRBJ1-3, the full variable domain is DAMVIQNPRYQVTQFGKPVTLSCSQTLNHNVMYWYQQKSSQAPKLLFHYYDKDFNNEADTPDNFQSRRPNTSFCFLDIRSPGLGDTAMYLCATSNEGNTIYFGEGSWLTVV.

The chain has TRBV11-2 and TRBJ2-5, with D perhaps matching TRBD2 (5 bases). The V end lost 1 base, the J end lost 5 bases, and 14 bases lay between the germline ends. The germline V gene has CDR1 SGHAT and CDR2 FQNNGV. The CDR3 is 15 residues long. The CDR3 is CASSLVASSAETQYF. DNA of the CDR3: TGTGCCAGCAGCTTAGTTGCTAGCTCCGCGGAGACCCAGTACTTC. The complete variable domain, with remaining parts taken from reference TRBV11-2 and TRBJ2-5, reads EAGVAQSPRYKIIEKRQSVAFWCNPISGHATLYWYQQILGQGPKLLIQFQNNGVVDDSQLPKDRFSAERLKGVDSTLKIQPAKLEDSAVYLCASSLVASSAETQYFGPGTRLLVL.

The chain links TRBV6-5 to TRBJ1-6, with D tentatively TRBD1 (6 bases). The CDR3 consists of 15 residues. Germline V gene data show CDR1 as MNHEY and CDR2 as SVGAGI. V was trimmed by 4 bases and J by 9 bases, leaving 16 bases between them. CDR3 sequence reads: CASSSGHGRTSPLHF. As DNA, the CDR3 is TGTGCCAGCAGTTCGGGACATGGTAGGACTTCACCCCTCCACTTT.

The table lists this clone with a few counts. The gene calls are TRBV2 and TRBJ1-5; D ambiguous. V dropped 3 bases and J dropped 9 bases, with 12 bases sitting between them. CDR3 size: 13 residues. Germline CDR1 and CDR2: SNHLY and FYNNEI. CDR3: CASSDADSRPQHF. CDR3 coding DNA: TGTGCCAGCAGTGACGCAGATTCCAGGCCCCAGCATTTT.

This clone was found once. This chain joins TRBV6-5 and TRBJ1-1; 11 nucleotides match TRBD1. Germline trimming cut 8 bases from V and 1 base from J; bases unmatched to any gene: 6. Germline V lookup: CDR1 MNHEY, CDR2 SVGAGI. The CDR3 contains 15 residues. CDR3 sequence: CASGGQGVRNTEAFF. The CDR3 DNA follows: TGTGCCAGCGGGGGACAGGGGGTAAGGAACACTGAAGCTTTCTTT.

This chain joins TRBV19 and TRBJ2-7, with D perhaps matching TRBD1 (6 bases). The germline V gene encodes CDR1 LNHDA and CDR2 SQIVND (reference sequence). Trimming shortened V by 3 bases and J by 4 bases, and 13 bases separated the two germline ends. There are 14 residues in the CDR3. CDR3 nucleotide sequence: TGTGCCAGTAGTATCCAACAGGGTGGGTACGAGCAGTACTTC. Its translation: CASSIQQGGYEQYF.

V and J are TRBV4-2 and TRBJ2-3, with 9 nucleotides matching TRBD1. The CDR3 has 17 residues. Germline V gene data show CDR1 as LGHNA and CDR2 as YNFKEQ. The junction had 11 bases not matched to a gene; V was cut back by 3 bases and J by 4 bases. The DNA for the CDR3 is TGTGCCAGCAGCCAGACCCCGGGACAGGGTGCCCCAGATACGCAGTATTTT. This gives the protein CASSQTPGQGAPDTQYF.

This clone came up many times. The gene calls are TRBV5-4 and TRBJ1-2; D gene ambiguous. From germline, CDR1 is SGHNT and CDR2 YYREEE (reference sequence). V lost 0 bases and J 2 bases, leaving 11 bases between the germline ends. The CDR3 extends over 15 amino acids. The CDR3 protein is CASSLAIDGNYGYTF. The DNA of the CDR3 is TGTGCCAGCAGCTTGGCCATCGACGGGAACTATGGCTACACCTTC.

V is TRBV5-1 and J is TRBJ2-7, with a possible D match to TRBD2 (6 bases). The germline V and J ends were trimmed by 0 bases and 6 bases, with 16 bases remaining between them. The CDR3 spans 15 residues. The germline gives CDR1 SGHRS, CDR2 YFSETQ. CDR3 protein: CASSLAPGGNREQYF. CDR3 in DNA: TGCGCCAGCAGCTTGGCCCCCGGGGGAAATCGCGAGCAGTACTTC.

The genes are TRBV4-1 and TRBJ1-2; D is possibly TRBD1 (5 bases). Trimming removed 0 bases from V and 3 bases from J, with 11 bases in between. CDR1 is MGHRA and CDR2 is YSYEKL in the germline V gene. The CDR3 has 15 residues. This CDR3 is CASSQDTRAYYGYTF. The CDR3 DNA sequence: TGCGCCAGCAGCCAAGATACCAGGGCCTACTATGGCTACACCTTC.

The chain has TRBV6-1 and TRBJ2-1, with D maybe TRBD1 (5 bases). V lost 1 base, J lost 0 bases, and 7 bases lay in between. This CDR3 has 15 amino acids. From germline, CDR1 is MNHNS and CDR2 SASEGT. The chain's CDR3 is CASSEDRSSYNEQFF. The CDR3 nucleotides are TGTGCCAGCAGTGAAGACAGGAGCTCCTACAATGAGCAGTTCTTC.

The chain couples TRBV2 to TRBJ2-5, with 12 bases aligning to TRBD2. The CDR3 runs to 15 residues. CDR1 is SNHLY, CDR2 FYNNEI, per germline. V lost 5 bases, J lost 5 bases, and 6 bases stayed unmatched. The CDR3 loop reads CASSFTLAGGETQYF. The CDR3 DNA is TGTGCCAGCAGTTTTACTCTAGCGGGGGGGGAGACCCAGTACTTC.

The chain links TRBV12-3 or TRBV12-4 to TRBJ1-1; perhaps TRBD1 as D (5 bases). The CDR3 extends over 13 amino acids. V lost 6 bases to trimming and J lost 1 base, with 9 bases between them. The CDR3 spells CASRPTENTEAFF. Here the CDR3 DNA reads TGTGCCAGCAGACCGACAGAGAACACTGAAGCTTTCTTT.

The CDR3 bases are TGTGCCAGCAGTTTTCAGGGGAATCAGCCCCAGCATTTT. Translation: CASSFQGNQPQHF. The J gene is TRBJ1-5, the V gene TRBV6-6; D is possibly TRBD1 (6 bases). In germline, CDR1 is MNHNY, CDR2 SVGAGI (reference sequence). V was trimmed by 4 bases and J by 4 bases, leaving 8 bases between them. The CDR3 is 13 residues long.

This clone was observed a few times. The chain is built from TRBV11-2 and TRBJ2-2, with TRBD2 matching over 11 bases. The trim removed 1 base at V and 8 bases at J, leaving 0 bases unmatched. Germline CDR1 SGHAT, CDR2 FQNNGV. CDR3 length equals 14 residues. The CDR3 sequence: CASSLGTSGGELFF. The CDR3 DNA sequence: TGTGCCAGCAGCTTAGGGACTAGCGGGGGGGAGCTGTTTTTT.